The T cell receptor (beta chain) under discussion was sequenced for a study of cytomegalovirus exposure and HLA in healthy donors. The primer mix had 60 Vbeta and 13 Jbeta primers. Profiled with immunoSEQ multiplex PCR; TCRdb holds only in-frame clones, not every one. The sample records 150,000 to 180,000 clones, over 75% being singletons. Germline V gene sequence: CDR1 SNHLY, CDR2 FYNNEI. Between the trimmed V and J ends, which lost 1 base and 1 base, there was a span of 11 bases. CDR3 length: 16 residues. The sequence came from a woman in her thirties or forties in good health and CMV-seropositive. The specimen sequenced was PBMCs. J is TRBJ2-4 and V is TRBV2; D may be TRBD1 (5 bases). The CDR3 region has the DNA TGTGCCAGCAGTGAAGATTCAGGGTTGGCCAAAAACATTCAGTACTTC. This encodes CASSEDSGLAKNIQYF.